This T cell receptor (beta chain) comes out of a study of T cell repertoires in ileal Crohn's disease. This clone was observed a single time. The same CDR3 also results from other DNA sequences found in this sample. Per sample, roughly 500 nanograms of biopsy DNA were TCRB immunosequenced. TCRdb's copy holds only in-frame clones and misses some; the assay was immunoSEQ multiplex PCR. The table lists 2,000 to 2,500 clones, more than 75% of them singletons, with about 9.9% in the top ten. With 2 bases clipped from V and 4 bases from J, the junction kept 1 base outside the gene matches. Germline CDR1 SEHNR, CDR2 FQNEAQ (reference sequence). CDR3 size: 14 residues.

This chain connects TRBV7-9 to TRBJ1-4; the match to TRBD1 covers 7 bases. The specimen sequenced was ileal tissue. This sequence originates from an adult with Crohn's disease. CDR3 in DNA: TGTGCCAGCAGCTTACGACAGGGTAATGAAAAACTGTTTTTT. Translated: CASSLRQGNEKLFF.